These 22 T cell receptor beta chains share one sample of origin, sequenced in a study of blood T cell repertoires in COVID-19. Here immunoSEQ multiplex PCR was the method, and the copy in TCRdb shows in-frame clones only, minus some. The sample comprises 45,000 to 70,000 clones, around 82% of which are singletons, and around 8.7% rests with the top ten. Sequencing used peripheral blood. The receptors derive from a woman aged 80 or older with acute or convalescent COVID-19.

V and J are TRBV20-1 and TRBJ2-3; D is unclear. With 3 bases removed from V and 3 bases from J, the gap between germline ends came to 10 bases. Germline CDR1 and CDR2: DFQATT and SNEGSKA (reference sequence). The CDR3 is 13 amino acids. DNA for the CDR3: TGCAGTGCTAGTTTCCGTCTTACAGATACGCAGTATTTT. Encoded protein: CSASFRLTDTQYF.

This clone was detected once. The rearrangement uses TRBV10-1 and TRBJ2-1, with 7 bases fitting TRBD2. Germline assignment: CDR1 WNHNN and CDR2 SYGVQD (reference sequence). V gave up 4 bases and J gave up 8 bases; unmatched junction bases: 8. The CDR3 runs to 14 residues. CDR3 bases: TGCGCCAGCAGTGGTAACTTTGGGGGGGATGAGCAGTTCTTC. This sequence encodes CASSGNFGGDEQFF.

V is TRBV2 and J is TRBJ1-6; D perhaps matches TRBD1 (5 bases). Germline V gene lookup returns CDR1 SNHLY and CDR2 FYNNEI. The CDR3 consists of 13 residues. Between the trimmed V and J ends, which lost 10 bases and 10 bases, there was a span of 17 bases. CDR3 in amino acids: CATKDTDPSPLHF. The CDR3, as DNA: TGTGCCACCAAGGACACGGACCCATCACCCCTCCACTTT.

The rearrangement links TRBV19 to TRBJ2-1; 7 nucleotides line up with TRBD2. The V gene's germline CDR1 is LNHDA and CDR2 SQIVND (reference sequence). The CDR3 is made up of 15 amino acids. The ends lost 3 bases at V and 6 bases at J; junction bases unmatched: 8. DNA for the CDR3: TGTGCCAGTAGTATTTCAGCGGGGAACCGCAATGAGCAGTTCTTC. Translated, it gives CASSISAGNRNEQFF. Full variable domain (missing parts from reference TRBV19 and TRBJ2-1): DGGITQSPKYLFRKEGQNVTLSCEQNLNHDAMYWYRQDPGQGLRLIYYSQIVNDFQKGDIAEGYSVSREKKESFPLTVTSAQKNPTAFYLCASSISAGNRNEQFFGPGTRLTVL.

This clone was counted once. This rearrangement joins TRBV19 to TRBJ2-7, with D uncertain. This CDR3 has 15 amino acids. Germline values: CDR1 LNHDA, CDR2 SQIVND (reference sequence). Trimming took 5 bases from V and 1 from J, leaving 15 bases between them. The CDR3 sequence: CASSPTRSLSYEQYF. The CDR3, as DNA: TGTGCCAGTAGTCCCACACGAAGTCTGTCCTACGAGCAGTACTTC.

This clone was counted between two and nine times. The chain uses TRBV18 and TRBJ1-5; 8 bases are a match to TRBD1. Germline CDR1 KGHSH, CDR2 LQKENI. The length of the CDR3 is 16 residues. Germline trimming cut 4 bases from V and 2 bases from J; bases unmatched to any gene: 7. CDR3 sequence: CASSHGQGGGNQPQHF. In DNA, the CDR3 is TGTGCCAGCTCACATGGACAGGGTGGAGGCAATCAGCCCCAGCATTTT. Variable domain in full (rest from reference TRBV18 and TRBJ1-5): NAGVMQNPRHLVRRRGQEARLRCSPMKGHSHVYWYRQLPEEGLKFMVYLQKENIIDESGMPKERFSAEFPKEGPSILRIQQVVRGDSAAYFCASSHGQGGGNQPQHFGDGTRLSIL.

The chain links TRBV18 to TRBJ2-2; no clear D gene. CDR3 length equals 13 residues. The V end lost 1 base, the J end lost 5 bases, and 5 bases lay between the germline ends. CDR1 is KGHSH and CDR2 is LQKENI in the germline V gene. In DNA, the CDR3 is TGTGCCAGCTCACCACTCCTAACCGGGGAGCTGTTTTTT. This translates into CASSPLLTGELFF.

The chain couples TRBV30 to TRBJ1-4; 8 bases map to TRBD1. The junction had 6 bases not matched to a gene; V was cut back by 1 base and J by 5 bases. The CDR3 runs 15 residues. CDR1 is GTSNPN and CDR2 is SVGIG in the germline V gene (reference sequence). The CDR3 loop reads CAWSARQGTNEKLFF. The CDR3 DNA is TGTGCCTGGAGTGCAAGACAGGGGACGAATGAAAAACTGTTTTTT. Complete variable domain (other parts from reference TRBV30 and TRBJ1-4): SQTIHQWPATLVQPVGSPLSLECTVEGTSNPNLYWYRQAAGRGLQLLFYSVGIGQISSEVPQNLSASRPQDRQFILSSKKLLLSDSGFYLCAWSARQGTNEKLFFGSGTQLSVL.

The J gene is TRBJ1-4, the V gene TRBV19; 7 bases align to TRBD1. CDR1 LNHDA and CDR2 SQIVND come from the germline V gene (reference sequence). The CDR3 contains 16 residues. Trimming took 4 bases from V and 10 from J; bases not matched to a gene: 15. CDR3 in amino acids: CASSTLLAGQSSKLFF. The CDR3 nucleotides are TGTGCCAGTAGTACCCTCCTTGCGGGACAGTCTTCAAAACTGTTTTTT.

The V and J genes are TRBV7-9 and TRBJ2-7; 9 bases are shared with TRBD1. The CDR3 totals 14 residues. Germline V gene sequence: CDR1 SEHNR, CDR2 FQNEAQ (reference sequence). Trimming took 6 bases from V and 2 from J; bases not matched to a gene: 5. CDR3 amino acids: CASRKGQGAYEQYF. The DNA of the CDR3 is TGTGCCAGCAGAAAGGGACAGGGCGCCTACGAGCAGTACTTC.

The sample holds a few counts of this clone. The chain links TRBV5-4 to TRBJ2-7, with 10 bases that match TRBD2. Germline trimming cut 1 base from V and 7 bases from J; bases unmatched to any gene: 8. This CDR3 region has 15 residues. Germline assignment: CDR1 SGHNT and CDR2 YYREEE (reference sequence). CDR3 loop: CASSLILAGASEQYF. The CDR3 DNA follows: TGTGCCAGCAGCTTGATTCTAGCGGGAGCGTCAGAGCAGTACTTC.

The chain uses TRBV3-1 (or the pseudogene TRBV3-2) and TRBJ1-6, with D perhaps matching TRBD1 (5 bases). The CDR3 has 17 amino acids. Trimming removed 10 bases at V and 0 bases at J, with 19 bases between. Germline lookup yields CDR1 LGHDT and CDR2 YNNKEL (reference sequence). The CDR3 nucleotides read TGTGCCAAAATAATTAAAAGGGGTTTCTCCTATAATTCACCCCTCCACTTT. The encoded protein is CAKIIKRGFSYNSPLHF.

This chain joins TRBV6-1 and TRBJ1-5; TRBD1 is a possible D gene (5 bases). Trimming removed 1 base at V and 10 bases at J, with 11 bases between. The CDR3 consists of 13 residues. Germline V gene sequence: CDR1 MNHNS, CDR2 SASEGT. CDR3 region: CASSEGTTIPQHF. DNA of the CDR3: TGTGCCAGCAGTGAAGGGACAACCATTCCCCAGCATTTT.

The genes are TRBV2 and TRBJ2-7, with TRBD1 matching over 8 bases. Germline assignment: CDR1 SNHLY and CDR2 FYNNEI. This CDR3 is 15 amino acids long. V gave up 5 bases and J gave up 2 bases; unmatched junction bases: 8. The CDR3 loop is CASSQKVDRAYEQYF. CDR3 sequence (DNA): TGTGCCAGCAGTCAGAAGGTGGACAGGGCCTACGAGCAGTACTTC.

The chain employs TRBV11-2 and TRBJ2-7, with D unclear. V was pared by 1 base and J by 7 bases, with 5 bases between. Germline CDR1 reads SGHAT; CDR2 reads FQNNGV. The CDR3 loop spans 11 amino acids. The CDR3: CASSLAVEQYF. The CDR3 DNA reads as TGTGCCAGCAGCTTAGCTGTAGAGCAGTACTTC.

In DNA form, the CDR3 reads TGTGCCAGCAGCTCTCAGGGGGCTGGGTATAATTCACCCCTCCACTTT. This gives the protein CASSSQGAGYNSPLHF. The chain couples TRBV7-6 to TRBJ1-6; 8 bases fit TRBD1. With 4 bases clipped from V and 4 bases from J, the junction kept 6 bases outside the gene matches. This CDR3 comprises 16 residues. The germline CDR1 and CDR2 sequences are SGHVS and FNYEAQ.

This clone has just a few counts. V gene TRBV10-1 combines with J gene TRBJ2-7, with 11 bases aligning to TRBD1. Germline V gives CDR1 WNHNN, CDR2 SYGVQD (reference sequence). Unmatched junction bases numbered 4, after V lost 4 bases and J lost 2 bases. This CDR3 has 15 residues. The CDR3 DNA follows: TGCGCCAGCAGTGGTGGGACAGGGGGTCCCTACGAGCAGTACTTC. This translates into CASSGGTGGPYEQYF.

The rearrangement uses TRBV6-6 and TRBJ2-4, with D possibly TRBD1 on 5 matching bases. CDR1 and CDR2 (germline): MNHNY, SVGAGI (reference sequence). The CDR3 covers 13 residues. The V end was cut by 5 bases, the J end by 8 bases, with 13 bases between. CDR3 amino acids: CASSRSGKHIQYF. CDR3 coding DNA: TGTGCCAGCAGTCGGTCAGGGAAGCACATTCAGTACTTC.

The J gene is TRBJ2-5, the V gene TRBV10-2; TRBD2 matches 9 bases. This CDR3 spans 14 amino acids. Looked up from germline, CDR1 is WSHSY and CDR2 is SAAADI. V was pared by 7 bases and J by 6 bases, with 9 bases of the junction left unmatched. CDR3 sequence: CASTGGGAVKTQYF. The CDR3 bases are TGCGCCAGCACGGGCGGGGGGGCCGTGAAGACCCAGTACTTC.

The chain employs TRBV19 and TRBJ2-1; 8 nucleotides match TRBD2. The germline V gene encodes CDR1 LNHDA and CDR2 SQIVND (reference sequence). After removal of 5 bases from V and 9 bases from J, the junction contained 6 bases not matched to a gene. The CDR3 is 13 residues long. The CDR3 loop reads CASSGERESEQFF. CDR3 coding DNA: TGTGCCAGTAGTGGCGAGCGGGAGTCTGAGCAGTTCTTC. Combining the CDR3 with reference TRBV19 and TRBJ2-1 gives the whole variable domain DGGITQSPKYLFRKEGQNVTLSCEQNLNHDAMYWYRQDPGQGLRLIYYSQIVNDFQKGDIAEGYSVSREKKESFPLTVTSAQKNPTAFYLCASSGERESEQFFGPGTRLTVL.

This sequence joins TRBV6-5 and TRBJ2-7; D call uncertain. V lost 0 bases, J lost 7 bases, and 10 bases lay in between. Germline V lookup: CDR1 MNHEY, CDR2 SVGAGI. This CDR3 has 13 residues. As DNA, the CDR3 is TGTGCCAGCAGTTACTCGGTCACAATGGAGCAGTACTTC. Its translation: CASSYSVTMEQYF.

V and J are TRBV5-1 and TRBJ2-1, with D perhaps TRBD2 (6 bases). The CDR3 covers 13 residues. CDR1 and CDR2 from the germline V gene are SGHRS and YFSETQ. The V and J ends lost 0 bases and 12 bases respectively, with 13 bases between them. CDR3 amino acids: CASSLDSAGLQFF. CDR3 DNA: TGCGCCAGCAGCTTGGATTCGGCGGGATTGCAGTTCTTC. Combining the CDR3 with reference TRBV5-1 and TRBJ2-1 gives the whole variable domain KAGVTQTPRYLIKTRGQQVTLSCSPISGHRSVSWYQQTPGQGLQFLFEYFSETQRNKGNFPGRFSGRQFSNSRSEMNVSTLELGDSALYLCASSLDSAGLQFFGPGTRLTVL.